The T cell receptor (beta chain) under discussion was sequenced for a study of T-cell memory formation after mild COVID-19. The CDR3 runs 14 residues. Germline V lookup: CDR1 ENHRY, CDR2 SYGVKD. V was trimmed by 8 bases and J by 3 bases, leaving 16 bases between them. TCRdb re-called the 5' RACE reads with MiXCR, one entry per CDR3 protein. The sample carries a few hundred thousand distinct CDR3 sequences, 16% recorded once. The material sequenced was PBMCs or a T cell subset sorted from them (not recorded which). This clonotype was obtained from a man younger than 35 who had mild COVID-19 (a few samples of this study predate the infection). Cell type and time point are not known. The rearrangement joins TRBV10-3 to TRBJ1-2, with D possibly being TRBD1 (5 bases). The CDR3 here is CAIQDVGVYYGYTF. Here the CDR3 DNA reads TGTGCCATCCAAGACGTAGGGGTGTACTATGGCTACACCTTC.